Shown below are 18 T cell receptor beta chains from a single sample sequenced in a study of PD-L1 blockade in urothelial cancer. This table comes from immunoSEQ multiplex PCR, and its TCRdb copy is limited to in-frame clones, with some not included. There are roughly 40,000 clones in the sample; about 90% occur only once, and under 8.5% lies in the top ten. Time point of the sample: peripheral blood 6 weeks after treatment start. The sequencing used PBMCs, collected around atezolizumab (anti-PD-L1) treatment. Receptors originate from a man between 65 and 79 years old with urothelial cancer.

For this clone: This specimen includes other DNA sequences encoding the same CDR3. CDR3 bases: TGTGCCAGCTCACCAGGACAGGGGCACACTGAAGCTTTCTTT. It translates to CASSPGQGHTEAFF. The V and J genes are TRBV18 and TRBJ1-1, with TRBD1 identical over 9 bases. J gave up 3 bases and V 2 bases, and 1 base lay outside the gene matches. Germline values: CDR1 KGHSH, CDR2 LQKENI. This CDR3 is 14 amino acids long.

This chain connects TRBV5-1 to TRBJ2-1, with 9 bases lining up with TRBD2. Unmatched junction bases numbered 12, after V lost 4 bases and J lost 10 bases. Germline V gene sequence: CDR1 SGHRS, CDR2 YFSETQ. CDR3 length equals 15 residues. CDR3 DNA: TGCGCCAGCAGCGCTGGGGCGGGAGGGCCCGGAGAGCAGTTCTTC. As protein: CASSAGAGGPGEQFF.

CDR3 amino acids: CASRQGNEQFF. Written as DNA, the CDR3 is TGTGCCAGCAGGCAGGGCAATGAGCAGTTCTTC. V usage is TRBV5-4 and J usage is TRBJ2-1; tentative D call: TRBD1 (5 bases). The V gene lost 5 bases and the J gene lost 6 bases, with 6 bases spanning the gap. CDR3 length equals 11 residues. CDR1 is SGHNT, CDR2 YYREEE, per germline (reference sequence). Full variable domain (rest looked up from reference TRBV5-4 and TRBJ2-1): ETGVTQSPTHLIKTRGQQVTLRCSSQSGHNTVSWYQQALGQGPQFIFQYYREEENGRGNFPPRFSGLQFPNYSSELNVNALELDDSALYLCASRQGNEQFFGPGTRLTVL.

This chain links TRBV10-3 with TRBJ2-5; 8 bases line up with TRBD2. CDR3 length equals 14 residues. V shed 5 bases and J 5 bases; nucleotides not matched to a gene: 7. The germline V gene encodes CDR1 ENHRY and CDR2 SYGVKD. The CDR3 nucleotides are TGTGCCATCAGTCAATCGGGAGGGCAGGAGACCCAGTACTTC. Its translation is CAISQSGGQETQYF.

The CDR3 is CASSLSGEPSEQYF. The CDR3 region has the DNA TGCGCCAGCAGCCTTTCGGGGGAACCTTCCGAGCAGTACTTC. The chain has TRBV4-1 and TRBJ2-7; D perhaps matches TRBD2 (6 bases). Germline V CDR1 and CDR2: MGHRA, YSYEKL. The germline V and J ends were trimmed by 4 bases and 6 bases, with 16 bases remaining between them. The CDR3 is 14 residues long.

The chain links TRBV5-1 to TRBJ1-4; 7 bases are a match to TRBD1. The V segment lost 4 bases and the J segment 12 bases; nucleotides outside the gene matches: 9. Per the germline V gene, CDR1 is SGHRS and CDR2 is YFSETQ. CDR3 size: 13 residues. CDR3 sequence: CASSQQTGFELFF. The DNA of the CDR3 is TGCGCCAGCAGCCAACAGACAGGGTTTGAACTGTTTTTT.

This chain links TRBV28 with TRBJ2-7; 8 nucleotides match TRBD2. Germline V lookup: CDR1 MDHEN, CDR2 SYDVKM. Trimming at V came to 7 bases and at J to 2 bases, leaving 7 bases not matched to a gene. CDR3 length: 14 residues. The CDR3 nucleotides read TGTGCCAGCAATCCTAGCGGGCTTACCTACGAGCAGTACTTC. It codes for CASNPSGLTYEQYF.

The J gene is TRBJ2-1, the V gene TRBV18; the D gene is possibly TRBD2 (6 bases). Trimming removed 0 bases from V and 2 bases from J, with 20 bases in between. CDR1 and CDR2 (germline): KGHSH, LQKENI. The CDR3 is 19 residues long. Here the CDR3 reads CASSPPKILGRSPYNEQFF. The CDR3 DNA reads as TGTGCCAGCTCACCACCGAAGATACTCGGGAGATCCCCCTACAATGAGCAGTTCTTC.

The chain uses TRBV10-3 and TRBJ1-4; D is uncertain. CDR1 and CDR2 (germline): ENHRY, SYGVKD. Trimming removed 2 bases at V and 4 bases at J, with 11 bases between. The CDR3 spans 15 residues. The CDR3 spells CAISEREGINEKLFF. CDR3 sequence (DNA): TGTGCCATCAGTGAGAGGGAGGGAATTAATGAAAAACTGTTTTTT.

The rearrangement joins TRBV27 to TRBJ2-6; D is unclear. Per germline, CDR1 MNHEY and CDR2 SMNVEV (reference sequence). The V and J ends lost 3 bases and 0 bases respectively, with 3 bases between them. This CDR3 has 14 residues. This CDR3 is CASSFLSGANVLTF. In nucleotides, the CDR3 is TGTGCCAGCAGTTTCCTCTCTGGGGCCAACGTCCTGACTTTC.

The V call is TRBV19, the J call TRBJ1-5; D remains unclear. The V gene lost 4 bases and the J gene lost 1 base, with 20 bases spanning the gap. From germline, CDR1 is LNHDA and CDR2 SQIVND (reference sequence). This CDR3 is built from 18 residues. DNA of the CDR3: TGTGCCAGTAGTAGGTCTCCCCTACGAAGTCCCAGCAATCAGCCCCAGCATTTT. Translated, it gives CASSRSPLRSPSNQPQHF.

The V gene is TRBV27, the J gene TRBJ1-5; perhaps TRBD1 as D (5 bases). Germline V gene lookup returns CDR1 MNHEY and CDR2 SMNVEV (reference sequence). The CDR3 totals 15 residues. Trimming cost V 6 bases and J 0 bases, with 12 bases left between them. The CDR3 DNA reads TGTGCCAGCAGAGTGACAGTCAATAGCAATCAGCCCCAGCATTTT. Its protein product is CASRVTVNSNQPQHF.

The J gene is TRBJ2-7, the V gene TRBV4-2; 9 nucleotides agree with TRBD2. Germline V lookup: CDR1 LGHNA, CDR2 YNFKEQ. CDR3 length: 16 residues. V shed 3 bases and J 2 bases; nucleotides not matched to a gene: 8. CDR3 loop: CASSQGLAGIAYEQYF. The CDR3 DNA reads as TGTGCCAGCAGCCAGGGGCTAGCGGGAATTGCCTACGAGCAGTACTTC.

V usage is TRBV13 and J usage is TRBJ2-6; possibly TRBD1 for D (5 bases). Trimming took 3 bases from V and 0 from J, leaving 12 bases between them. The CDR3 sequence is 17 residues long. Germline loops: CDR1 PRHDT, CDR2 FYEKMQ (reference sequence). The CDR3 nucleotides are TGTGCCAGCAGCTTTGGGGCAGCTTTCTCTGGGGCCAACGTCCTGACTTTC. Protein sequence: CASSFGAAFSGANVLTF.

This clone was counted once. V usage is TRBV29-1 and J usage is TRBJ2-7; 8 nucleotides match TRBD2. CDR3 length: 14 residues. Germline CDR1 reads SQVTM; CDR2 reads ANQGSEA. Trimming cost V 3 bases and J 2 bases; bases outside gene matches: 6. CDR3 region: CSVEVGRGTYEQYF. The CDR3 coding sequence is TGCAGCGTTGAGGTCGGGAGGGGGACCTACGAGCAGTACTTC.

The chain couples TRBV11-2 to TRBJ2-7; a possible D gene is TRBD1 (5 bases). Germline V gene sequence: CDR1 SGHAT, CDR2 FQNNGV. The CDR3 consists of 15 residues. Trimming pared 3 bases from V and 4 bases from J, leaving 16 bases between. The CDR3 DNA reads as TGTGCCAGCAGCTTGAGTATGGGTAGACAGTACGAGCAGTACTTC. Encoded protein: CASSLSMGRQYEQYF.

The chain couples TRBV5-1 to TRBJ1-4; no clear D gene. The CDR3 loop spans 14 amino acids. Germline loops: CDR1 SGHRS, CDR2 YFSETQ. V lost 4 bases and J lost 0, with 7 bases in between. CDR3 sequence (DNA): TGCGCCAGCAGCCCGGGGACAACTAATGAAAAACTGTTTTTT. Its translation: CASSPGTTNEKLFF.

The V gene is TRBV11-1, the J gene TRBJ2-1, with a possible D match to TRBD2 (5 bases). The CDR3 spans 16 residues. Between the trimmed V and J ends, which lost 2 bases and 3 bases, there was a span of 14 bases. Germline V gene lookup returns CDR1 SGHAT and CDR2 FQDESV (reference sequence). The CDR3 coding sequence is TGTGCCAGCAGCTTATTCGAGGGAGTAATCTACAATGAGCAGTTCTTC. Its protein product is CASSLFEGVIYNEQFF.